These 27 T cell receptor beta chains came from one sample sequenced in a study of T-cell reconstitution after alpha-beta-depleted transplantation in children. Preparation of the TCRbeta library was carried out with unique molecular identifiers. Each CDR3 protein is one row after TCRdb ran MiXCR on the PCR reads. The sample gives about 980,000 distinct CDR3 sequences, about 31% of which show up once; roughly 27% is in the top ten. Sequencing was performed on PBMCs, mostly from graft donor cells, taken 360 days after TCRalphabeta/CD19-depleted stem cell transplant. The receptors here all came from a boy under two years old who had a stem cell transplant for SCID, so the T cells may come from the graft donor.

This chain joins TRBV2 and TRBJ2-2, with no clear D. The CDR3 sequence is 15 residues long. CDR1 and CDR2 (germline): SNHLY, FYNNEI. The V end lost 3 bases, the J end lost 2 bases, and 10 bases lay between the germline ends. As DNA, the CDR3 is TGTGCCAGCAGTGAGTTTATGGCTAACACCGGGGAGCTGTTTTTT. This sequence encodes CASSEFMANTGELFF.

This clonotype was recorded a few times. V usage is TRBV6-6 and J usage is TRBJ1-1; possibly TRBD1 for D (6 bases). Deletions cut 0 bases from V and 7 bases from J, with 6 bases between. The CDR3 is made up of 12 amino acids. Germline V gene data show CDR1 as MNHNY and CDR2 as SVGAGI (reference sequence). CDR3 DNA sequence: TGTGCCAGCAGTTACTCAGGGGGTGAAGCTTTCTTT. Translating it yields CASSYSGGEAFF.

The chain couples TRBV7-2 to TRBJ2-1; 9 bases fit TRBD2. The ends lost 0 bases at V and 13 bases at J; junction bases unmatched: 10. This CDR3 is 15 amino acids long. From germline, CDR1 is SGHTA and CDR2 FQGNSA. The CDR3 region has the DNA TGTGCCAGCAGCTTAGCGATGAGATTAGGGACTAGCCAGTTCTTC. It is translated as CASSLAMRLGTSQFF.

Note on this clonotype: At one of its ends the junction is not consistent with the germline gene, which may arise from a read error. The chain carries TRBV20-1 and TRBJ2-5, with 8 nucleotides matching TRBD2. The CDR3 runs to 16 residues. Germline CDR1 and CDR2: DFQATT and SNEGSKA (reference sequence). The CDR3 DNA sequence: TGCTGTGCTAGCCGCCCCGGGACTAGTGCGCGAGAGACCCAGTACTTC. This sequence encodes CCASRPGTSARETQYF.

The V gene is TRBV5-1, the J gene TRBJ2-5; 8 nucleotides match TRBD1. This CDR3 has 14 residues. CDR1 and CDR2 (germline): SGHRS, YFSETQ. V was clipped by 4 bases and J by 3 bases; unmatched bases: 5. The CDR3 loop is CASSHGTGEETQYF. CDR3 sequence (DNA): TGCGCCAGCAGCCACGGGACAGGAGAAGAGACCCAGTACTTC.

This clonotype has a handful of counts. The chain employs TRBV5-1 and TRBJ2-7; D might be TRBD1 or TRBD2, each matching 5 bases. The germline V gene has CDR1 SGHRS and CDR2 YFSETQ. V lost 3 bases and J lost 1, with 14 bases in between. The CDR3 consists of 15 residues. The CDR3 DNA reads TGCGCCAGCAGCTACGGGACGGTAAATTCCTACGAGCAGTACTTC. Residues: CASSYGTVNSYEQYF.

This clonotype occurred a few times. The rearrangement links TRBV7-6 to TRBJ1-2; 8 bases agree with TRBD1. Germline V gene data show CDR1 as SGHVS and CDR2 as FNYEAQ. The CDR3 has 14 amino acids. Losses at the gene ends were 1 base for V and 6 bases for J; bases not matched to a gene: 4. DNA for the CDR3: TGTGCCAGCAGCTTAGGGACAGGGTTCGATGGCTACACCTTC. Translated, it gives CASSLGTGFDGYTF.

The chain is built from TRBV6-2 or TRBV6-3 and TRBJ1-5; maybe TRBD1 (5 bases). The CDR3 consists of 16 residues. The germline V and J ends were trimmed by 0 bases and 1 base, with 10 bases remaining between them. The germline V gene has CDR1 MNHEY and CDR2 SVGEGT. As DNA, the CDR3 is TGTGCCAGCAGTTACTCGAGACAGCTCAGCAATCAGCCCCAGCATTTT. The encoded protein is CASSYSRQLSNQPQHF.

The chain uses TRBV28 and TRBJ2-1; maybe TRBD2 (5 bases). Looked up from germline, CDR1 is MDHEN and CDR2 is SYDVKM. This CDR3 has 15 residues. V was pared by 7 bases and J by 6 bases, with 19 bases between. CDR3 sequence: CASTPQDLHGNEQFF. CDR3 nucleotide sequence: TGTGCCAGCACCCCCCAGGACTTACACGGCAATGAGCAGTTCTTC.

This clonotype has only a few counts. The chain combines TRBV20-1 with TRBJ1-1; D perhaps matches TRBD1 (5 bases). Germline assignment: CDR1 DFQATT and CDR2 SNEGSKA (reference sequence). V shed 4 bases and J shed 6 bases, with 18 bases lying between them. This CDR3 is built from 14 residues. The CDR3 sequence: CSAIILRGGSEAFF. The CDR3 region has the DNA TGCAGTGCTATTATTTTGAGGGGAGGATCTGAAGCTTTCTTT.

This clonotype showed up just a few times. The chain links TRBV4-1 to TRBJ2-7; 9 bases are shared with TRBD1. The CDR3 covers 16 residues. Unmatched junction bases numbered 8, after V lost 3 bases and J lost 2 bases. Per germline, CDR1 MGHRA and CDR2 YSYEKL. As DNA, the CDR3 is TGCGCCAGCAGCCAGGAGACCGGGACAGGGACCTACGAGCAGTACTTC. Protein product: CASSQETGTGTYEQYF.

This clonotype has a handful of counts. This chain uses TRBV7-8 with TRBJ2-7; 15 nucleotides agree with TRBD2. CDR1 and CDR2 from the germline V gene are SGHVS and FQNEAQ. CDR3 length equals 17 residues. The trim removed 3 bases at V and 1 base at J, leaving 4 bases unmatched. CDR3 loop: CASSLGLAGGLSYEQYF. CDR3 nucleotide sequence: TGTGCCAGCAGCTTGGGACTAGCGGGGGGATTATCCTACGAGCAGTACTTC. Using reference TRBV7-8 and TRBJ2-7 for the parts outside the CDR3, the full variable domain is GAGVSQSPRYKVAKRGQDVALRCDPISGHVSLFWYQQALGQGPEFLTYFQNEAQLDKSGLPSDRFFAERPEGSVSTLKIQRTQQEDSAVYLCASSLGLAGGLSYEQYFGPGTRLTVT.

The V and J genes are TRBV20-1 and TRBJ2-7, with D possibly being TRBD2 (5 bases). V gave up 5 bases and J gave up 6 bases, with 14 bases separating them. CDR3 length equals 12 residues. The germline V gene has CDR1 DFQATT and CDR2 SNEGSKA (reference sequence). The CDR3 spells CSAAPGLTEQYF. The DNA of the CDR3 is TGCAGTGCTGCCCCGGGATTGACCGAGCAGTACTTC.

The J gene is TRBJ2-7, the V gene TRBV28; D possibly corresponds to TRBD1 (5 bases). V lost 5 bases to trimming and J lost 6 bases, with 17 bases between them. This CDR3 has 14 residues. CDR1 is MDHEN and CDR2 is SYDVKM in the germline V gene. Written as DNA, the CDR3 is TGTGCCAGCAGTCCCAACCTCTACAGGATCGAGCAGTACTTC. It codes for CASSPNLYRIEQYF.

The CDR3: CASNTNRGKDEQYF. The CDR3 DNA reads as TGTGCCAGCAATACTAACAGGGGCAAGGACGAGCAGTACTTC. J is TRBJ2-7 and V is TRBV5-5, with TRBD1 matching 7 bases. CDR3 length equals 14 residues. In germline, CDR1 is SGHKS, CDR2 YYEKEE (reference sequence). With 6 bases clipped from V and 5 bases from J, the junction kept 11 bases outside the gene matches.

The chain links TRBV5-6 to TRBJ1-1; weak D call: TRBD1 (6 bases). The CDR3 covers 19 residues. V shed 2 bases and J shed 1 base, with 24 bases lying between them. Germline loops: CDR1 SGHDT, CDR2 YYEEEE. The CDR3 spells CASSFLFDFWGAGNTEAFF. The CDR3 region has the DNA TGTGCCAGCAGCTTTCTCTTTGATTTTTGGGGGGCGGGGAACACTGAAGCTTTCTTT. Together with reference TRBV5-6 and TRBJ1-1, the CDR3 gives the full variable domain: DAGVTQSPTHLIKTRGQQVTLRCSPKSGHDTVSWYQQALGQGPQFIFQYYEEEERQRGNFPDRFSGHQFPNYSSELNVNALLLGDSALYLCASSFLFDFWGAGNTEAFFGQGTRLTVV.

This chain connects TRBV4-1 to TRBJ1-5; tentative D call: TRBD1 (5 bases). With 3 bases removed from V and 8 bases from J, the gap between germline ends came to 14 bases. The CDR3 length is 14 residues. Per germline, CDR1 MGHRA and CDR2 YSYEKL. The CDR3 bases are TGCGCCAGCAGCCACAGCGGGACGTTAGAGCCCCAGCATTTT. It translates to CASSHSGTLEPQHF.

This clonotype came up a few times. The chain carries TRBV4-2 and TRBJ1-1; 7 bases are a match to TRBD1. Germline V lookup: CDR1 LGHNA, CDR2 YNFKEQ. The CDR3 runs 15 residues. V was pared by 0 bases and J by 1 base, with 2 bases of the junction left unmatched. The CDR3 loop is CASSQDRGTNTEAFF. CDR3 sequence (DNA): TGTGCCAGCAGCCAAGACAGGGGGACGAACACTGAAGCTTTCTTT.

There are a few counts of this clonotype. The chain couples TRBV6-2 or TRBV6-3 to TRBJ1-1; D may be TRBD1 (5 bases). The V end lost 6 bases, the J end lost 10 bases, and 15 bases lay between the germline ends. CDR1 and CDR2 from the germline V gene are MNHEY and SVGEGT. This CDR3 has 12 amino acids. The CDR3 DNA reads as TGTGCCAGCAGCCCGGGACTTCGAGCAGCTTTCTTT. It codes for CASSPGLRAAFF.

This clonotype was recorded only once. The junction and the germline gene differ at one end; a read error may be behind it. The chain recombines TRBV4-1 with TRBJ2-7, with D unclear. The CDR3 sequence is 14 residues long. From germline, CDR1 is MGHRA and CDR2 YSYEKL. The CDR3 DNA is TGCGCCAACAGCCAAGATCCAGGTTGGTACGAGCAGTACTTC. It yields the protein CANSQDPGWYEQYF.

This clonotype has more than one count but fewer than ten. The chain is built from TRBV5-1 and TRBJ2-7; TRBD1 is a possible D gene (6 bases). The CDR3 has 13 amino acids. Trimming pared 5 bases from V and 3 bases from J, leaving 12 bases between. The V gene's germline CDR1 is SGHRS and CDR2 YFSETQ. The CDR3 spells CASRGHVLYEQYF. CDR3 nucleotide sequence: TGCGCCAGCAGGGGACATGTCCTCTACGAGCAGTACTTC.

This clonotype has just one count. The chain combines TRBV18 with TRBJ2-7; 8 bases agree with TRBD1. V was pared by 6 bases and J by 7 bases, with 8 bases of the junction left unmatched. CDR1 is KGHSH, CDR2 LQKENI, per germline. The CDR3 length is 13 residues. In DNA, the CDR3 is TGTGCCAGCTCTGCGGGACAGGCGAGAGAGCAGTACTTC. It is translated as CASSAGQAREQYF.

The chain is built from TRBV5-1 and TRBJ2-3; TRBD2 agrees at 9 bases. V was pared by 2 bases and J by 0 bases, with 7 bases of the junction left unmatched. The CDR3 has 17 amino acids. The V gene's germline CDR1 is SGHRS and CDR2 YFSETQ. The CDR3 DNA follows: TGCGCCAGCAGCTTAGCGGGGGGCCGCTTTAGCACAGATACGCAGTATTTT. It specifies CASSLAGGRFSTDTQYF.

The chain recombines TRBV12-3 or TRBV12-4 with TRBJ2-5; TRBD1 is a possible D gene (5 bases). Trimming took off 1 base at V and 1 base at J, with 13 bases between the two ends. CDR3 length equals 16 residues. CDR3 in amino acids: CASSLVQGVVQETQYF. CDR3 nucleotides: TGTGCCAGCAGTTTAGTGCAGGGCGTCGTCCAAGAGACCCAGTACTTC.

This clonotype was seen more than once but under ten times. The chain employs TRBV20-1 and TRBJ2-7, with TRBD1 matching over 8 bases. After removal of 2 bases from V and 5 bases from J, the junction contained 8 bases not matched to a gene. The germline gives CDR1 DFQATT, CDR2 SNEGSKA (reference sequence). The length of the CDR3 is 14 residues. CDR3 bases: TGCAGTGCTAGACCAGGGGGCAGGGGCCACGAGCAGTACTTC. Amino acids: CSARPGGRGHEQYF.

The rearrangement joins TRBV21-1 to TRBJ1-4; no check of the table's D call, TRBD1, against the DNA was made. TRBV21-1 is designated a pseudogene. This CDR3 is 18 amino acids long. The CDR3 reads CASSKLELPGQGAEKLFF. The CDR3 DNA reads as TGTGCCAGCAGCAAACTCGAGTTACCGGGACAGGGGGCTGAAAAACTGTTTTTT.

V gene TRBV20-1 combines with J gene TRBJ1-3, with D possibly being TRBD1 (6 bases). The CDR3 has 18 amino acids. Trimming shortened V by 5 bases and J by 0 bases, and 23 bases separated the two germline ends. From germline, CDR1 is DFQATT and CDR2 SNEGSKA (reference sequence). This chain's CDR3 is CSACRGKLTHSSGNTIYF. DNA of the CDR3: TGCAGTGCTTGCAGGGGAAAGCTAACTCACTCCTCTGGAAACACCATATATTTT.